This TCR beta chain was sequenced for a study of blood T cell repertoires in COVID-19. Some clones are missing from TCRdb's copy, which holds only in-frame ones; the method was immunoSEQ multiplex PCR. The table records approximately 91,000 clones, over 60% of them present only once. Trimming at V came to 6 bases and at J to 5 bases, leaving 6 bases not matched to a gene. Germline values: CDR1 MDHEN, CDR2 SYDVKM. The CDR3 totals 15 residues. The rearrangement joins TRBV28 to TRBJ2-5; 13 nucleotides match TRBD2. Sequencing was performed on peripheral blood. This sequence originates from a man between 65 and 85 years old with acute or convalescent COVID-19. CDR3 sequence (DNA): TGTGCCAGCAGGGGGACTAGCGGGATAGTGGAGACCCAGTACTTC. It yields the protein CASRGTSGIVETQYF.